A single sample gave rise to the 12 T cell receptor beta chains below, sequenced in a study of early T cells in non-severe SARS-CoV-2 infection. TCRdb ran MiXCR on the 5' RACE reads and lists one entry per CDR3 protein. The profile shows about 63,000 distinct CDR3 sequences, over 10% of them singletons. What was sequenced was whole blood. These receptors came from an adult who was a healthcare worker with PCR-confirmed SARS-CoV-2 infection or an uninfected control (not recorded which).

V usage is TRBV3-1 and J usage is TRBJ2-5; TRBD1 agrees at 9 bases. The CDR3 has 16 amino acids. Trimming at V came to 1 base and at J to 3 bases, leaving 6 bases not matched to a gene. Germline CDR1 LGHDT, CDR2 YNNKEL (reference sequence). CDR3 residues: CASSQASTGGEETQYF. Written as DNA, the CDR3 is TGTGCCAGCAGCCAAGCCAGCACAGGGGGCGAAGAGACCCAGTACTTC.

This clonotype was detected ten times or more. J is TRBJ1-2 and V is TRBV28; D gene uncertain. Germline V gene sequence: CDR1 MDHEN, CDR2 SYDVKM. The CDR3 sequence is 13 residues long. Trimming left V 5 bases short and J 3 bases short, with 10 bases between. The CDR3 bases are TGTGCCAGCAGTGCCGCAGGAGACTATGGCTACACCTTC. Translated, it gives CASSAAGDYGYTF.

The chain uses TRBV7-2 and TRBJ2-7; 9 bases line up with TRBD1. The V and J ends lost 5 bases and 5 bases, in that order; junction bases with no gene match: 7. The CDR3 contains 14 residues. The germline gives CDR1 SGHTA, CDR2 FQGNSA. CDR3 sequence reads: CASSPGTGSHEQYF. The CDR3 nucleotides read TGTGCCAGCAGCCCCGGGACAGGGTCACACGAGCAGTACTTC.

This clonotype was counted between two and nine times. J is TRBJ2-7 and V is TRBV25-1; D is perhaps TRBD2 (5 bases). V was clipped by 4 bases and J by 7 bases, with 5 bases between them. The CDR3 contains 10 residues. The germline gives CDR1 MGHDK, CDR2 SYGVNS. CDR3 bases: TGTGCCAGCAGTGGAGGGGAGCAGTACTTC. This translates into CASSGGEQYF.

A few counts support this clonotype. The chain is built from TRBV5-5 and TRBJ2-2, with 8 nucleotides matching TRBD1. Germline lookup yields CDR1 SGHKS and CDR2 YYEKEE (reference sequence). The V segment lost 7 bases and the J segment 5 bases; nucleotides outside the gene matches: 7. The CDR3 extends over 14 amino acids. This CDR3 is CASDGQGWTGELFF. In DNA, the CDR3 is TGTGCCAGCGACGGACAGGGATGGACCGGGGAGCTGTTTTTT.

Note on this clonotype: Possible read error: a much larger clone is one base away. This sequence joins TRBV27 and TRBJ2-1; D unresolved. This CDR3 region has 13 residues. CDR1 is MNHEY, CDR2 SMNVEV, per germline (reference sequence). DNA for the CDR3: TGTGCCAGCCGGTTGTTTTCCTTCAATGAGCAGTTCTTC. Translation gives CASRLFSFNEQFF.

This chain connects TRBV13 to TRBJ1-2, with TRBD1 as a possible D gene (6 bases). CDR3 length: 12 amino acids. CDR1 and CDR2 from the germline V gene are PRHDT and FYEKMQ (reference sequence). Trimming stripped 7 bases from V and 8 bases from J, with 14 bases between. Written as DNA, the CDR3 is TGTGCCAGCACCCAAGGGGGGAGCGGCTACACCTTC. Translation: CASTQGGSGYTF.

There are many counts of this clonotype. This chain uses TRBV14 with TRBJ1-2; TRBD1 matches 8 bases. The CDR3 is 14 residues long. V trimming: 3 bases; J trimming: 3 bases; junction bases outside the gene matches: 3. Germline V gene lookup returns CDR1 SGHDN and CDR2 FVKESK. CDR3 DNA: TGTGCCAGCAGCCAGACGACAGGGGACTATGGCTACACCTTC. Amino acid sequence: CASSQTTGDYGYTF.

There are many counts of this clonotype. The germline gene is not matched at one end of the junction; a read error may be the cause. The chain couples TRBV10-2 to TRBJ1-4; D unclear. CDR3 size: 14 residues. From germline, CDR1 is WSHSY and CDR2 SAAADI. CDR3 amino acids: CASRERPGAEKLFF. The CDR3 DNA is TGCGCCAGCCGTGAGAGGCCGGGAGCCGAAAAACTGTTTTTT.

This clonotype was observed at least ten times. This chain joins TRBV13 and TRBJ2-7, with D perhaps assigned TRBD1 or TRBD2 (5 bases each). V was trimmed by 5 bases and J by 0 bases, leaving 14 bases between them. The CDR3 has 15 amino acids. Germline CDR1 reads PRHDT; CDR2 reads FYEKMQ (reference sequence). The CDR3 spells CASSPPTGTSYEQYF. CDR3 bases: TGTGCCAGCAGCCCCCCCACGGGGACCTCCTACGAGCAGTACTTC.

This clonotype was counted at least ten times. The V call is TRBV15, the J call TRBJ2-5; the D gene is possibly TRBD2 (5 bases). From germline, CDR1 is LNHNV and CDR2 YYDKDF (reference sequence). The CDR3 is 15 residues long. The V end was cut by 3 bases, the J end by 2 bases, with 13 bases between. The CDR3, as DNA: TGTGCCACCAGCAGGGGTGCGGGTGATCAAGAGACCCAGTACTTC. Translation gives CATSRGAGDQETQYF. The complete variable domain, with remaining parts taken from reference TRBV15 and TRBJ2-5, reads DAMVIQNPRYQVTQFGKPVTLSCSQTLNHNVMYWYQQKSSQAPKLLFHYYDKDFNNEADTPDNFQSRRPNTSFCFLDIRSPGLGDTAMYLCATSRGAGDQETQYFGPGTRLLVL.

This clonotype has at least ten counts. In nucleotides, the CDR3 is TGCAGTGCCAGGGGTTTGATATGGGAGCAGTACTTC. Its protein product is CSARGLIWEQYF. V gene TRBV20-1 combines with J gene TRBJ2-7, with a possible D match to TRBD1 (6 bases). CDR1 and CDR2 from the germline V gene are DFQATT and SNEGSKA (reference sequence). This CDR3 region has 12 residues. Trimming took 6 bases from V and 7 from J, leaving 16 bases between them.